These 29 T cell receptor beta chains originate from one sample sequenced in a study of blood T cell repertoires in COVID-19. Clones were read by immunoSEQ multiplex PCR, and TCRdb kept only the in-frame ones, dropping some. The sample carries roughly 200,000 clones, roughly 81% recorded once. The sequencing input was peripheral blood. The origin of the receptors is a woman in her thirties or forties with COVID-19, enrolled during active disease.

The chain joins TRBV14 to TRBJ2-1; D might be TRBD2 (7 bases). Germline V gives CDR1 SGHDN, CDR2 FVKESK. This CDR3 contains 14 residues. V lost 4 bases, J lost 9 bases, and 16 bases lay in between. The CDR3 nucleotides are TGTGCCAGCAGCCTATTTCGGGGGGCGGCTGAGCAGTTCTTC. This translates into CASSLFRGAAEQFF.

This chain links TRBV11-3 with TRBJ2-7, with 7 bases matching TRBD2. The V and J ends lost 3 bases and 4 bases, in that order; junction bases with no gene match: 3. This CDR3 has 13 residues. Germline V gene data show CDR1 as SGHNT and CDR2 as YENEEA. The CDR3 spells CASSFSSGYEQYF. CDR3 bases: TGTGCCAGCAGCTTCTCTAGCGGATACGAGCAGTACTTC.

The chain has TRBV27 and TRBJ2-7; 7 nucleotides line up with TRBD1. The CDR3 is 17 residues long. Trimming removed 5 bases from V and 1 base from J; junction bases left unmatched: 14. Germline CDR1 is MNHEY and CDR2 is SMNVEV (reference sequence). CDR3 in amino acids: CASSTQPWDSKSYEQYF. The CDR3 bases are TGTGCCAGCAGTACACAGCCCTGGGACAGTAAATCCTACGAGCAGTACTTC.

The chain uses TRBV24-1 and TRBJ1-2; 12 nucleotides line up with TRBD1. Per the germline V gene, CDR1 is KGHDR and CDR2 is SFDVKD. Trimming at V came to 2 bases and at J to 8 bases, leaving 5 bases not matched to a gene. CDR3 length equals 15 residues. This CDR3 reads CATSDWGTGGGGYTF. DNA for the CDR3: TGTGCCACCAGTGATTGGGGGACAGGGGGCGGCGGCTACACCTTC.

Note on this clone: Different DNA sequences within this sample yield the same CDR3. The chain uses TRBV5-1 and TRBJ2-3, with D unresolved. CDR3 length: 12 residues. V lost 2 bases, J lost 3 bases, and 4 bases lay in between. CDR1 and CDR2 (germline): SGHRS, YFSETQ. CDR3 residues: CASSLYTDTQYF. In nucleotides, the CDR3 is TGCGCCAGCAGCTTATATACAGATACGCAGTATTTT. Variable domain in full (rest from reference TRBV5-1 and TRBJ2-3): KAGVTQTPRYLIKTRGQQVTLSCSPISGHRSVSWYQQTPGQGLQFLFEYFSETQRNKGNFPGRFSGRQFSNSRSEMNVSTLELGDSALYLCASSLYTDTQYFGPGTRLTVL.

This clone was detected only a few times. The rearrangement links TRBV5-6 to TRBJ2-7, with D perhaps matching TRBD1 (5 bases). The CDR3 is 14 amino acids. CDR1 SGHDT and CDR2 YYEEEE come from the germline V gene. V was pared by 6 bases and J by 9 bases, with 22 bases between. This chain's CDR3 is CASNQQDLLGGQYF. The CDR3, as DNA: TGTGCCAGCAACCAACAGGACCTCCTCGGTGGGCAGTACTTC.

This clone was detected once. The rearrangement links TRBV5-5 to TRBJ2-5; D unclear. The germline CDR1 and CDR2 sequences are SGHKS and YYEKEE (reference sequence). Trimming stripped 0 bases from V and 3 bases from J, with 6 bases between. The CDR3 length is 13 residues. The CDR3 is CASSLGFEETQYF. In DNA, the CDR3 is TGTGCCAGCAGCTTGGGTTTCGAAGAGACCCAGTACTTC.

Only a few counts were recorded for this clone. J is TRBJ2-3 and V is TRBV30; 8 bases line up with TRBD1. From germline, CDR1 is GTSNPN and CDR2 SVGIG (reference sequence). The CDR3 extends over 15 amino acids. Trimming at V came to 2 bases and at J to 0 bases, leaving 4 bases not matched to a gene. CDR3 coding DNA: TGTGCCTGGAGTCGGACAGGGCCTAGCACAGATACGCAGTATTTT. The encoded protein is CAWSRTGPSTDTQYF.

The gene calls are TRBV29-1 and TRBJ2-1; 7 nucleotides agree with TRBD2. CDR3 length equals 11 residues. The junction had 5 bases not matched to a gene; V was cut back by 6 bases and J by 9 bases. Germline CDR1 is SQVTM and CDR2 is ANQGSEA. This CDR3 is CSVSGNLEQFF. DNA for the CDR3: TGCAGCGTAAGCGGGAACCTTGAGCAGTTCTTC.

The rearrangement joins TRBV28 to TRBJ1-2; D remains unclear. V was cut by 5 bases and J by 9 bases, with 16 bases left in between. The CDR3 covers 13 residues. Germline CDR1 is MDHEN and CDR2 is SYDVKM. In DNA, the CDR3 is TGTGCCAGCAGTCGCGGGAGGTTTGGTAGCTACACCTTC. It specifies CASSRGRFGSYTF.

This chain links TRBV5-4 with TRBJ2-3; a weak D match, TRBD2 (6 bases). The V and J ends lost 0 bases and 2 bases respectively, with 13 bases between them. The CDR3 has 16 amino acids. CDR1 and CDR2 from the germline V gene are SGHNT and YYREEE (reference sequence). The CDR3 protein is CASSLGLGGDTDTQYF. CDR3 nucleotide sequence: TGTGCCAGCAGCTTGGGGTTGGGGGGTGACACAGATACGCAGTATTTT. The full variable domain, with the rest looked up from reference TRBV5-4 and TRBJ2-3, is ETGVTQSPTHLIKTRGQQVTLRCSSQSGHNTVSWYQQALGQGPQFIFQYYREEENGRGNFPPRFSGLQFPNYSSELNVNALELDDSALYLCASSLGLGGDTDTQYFGPGTRLTVL.

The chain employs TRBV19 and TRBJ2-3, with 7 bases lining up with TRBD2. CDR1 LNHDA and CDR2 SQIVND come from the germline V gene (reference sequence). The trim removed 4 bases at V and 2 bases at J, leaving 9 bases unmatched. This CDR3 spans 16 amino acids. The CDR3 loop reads CASSTETSRFTDTQYF. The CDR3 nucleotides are TGTGCCAGTAGTACGGAGACTAGCAGGTTCACAGATACGCAGTATTTT.

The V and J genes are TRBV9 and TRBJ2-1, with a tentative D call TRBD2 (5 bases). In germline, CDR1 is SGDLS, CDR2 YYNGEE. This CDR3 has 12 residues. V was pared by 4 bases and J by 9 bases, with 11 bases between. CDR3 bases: TGTGCCAGCAGCCCAGGAGGTGGTGAGCAGTTCTTC. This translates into CASSPGGGEQFF.

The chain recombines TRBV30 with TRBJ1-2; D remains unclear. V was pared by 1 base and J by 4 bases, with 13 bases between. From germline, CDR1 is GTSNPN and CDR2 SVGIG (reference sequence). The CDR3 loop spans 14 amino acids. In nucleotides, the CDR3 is TGTGCCTGGAGTGATCTGGCAGGAGGCTATGGCTACACCTTC. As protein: CAWSDLAGGYGYTF.

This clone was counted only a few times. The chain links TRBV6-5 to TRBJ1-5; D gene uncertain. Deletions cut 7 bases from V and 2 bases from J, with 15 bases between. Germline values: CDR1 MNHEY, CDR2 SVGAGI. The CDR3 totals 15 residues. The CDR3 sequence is CASIVRGVGNQPQHF. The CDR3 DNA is TGTGCCAGCATCGTGCGCGGGGTTGGCAATCAGCCCCAGCATTTT.

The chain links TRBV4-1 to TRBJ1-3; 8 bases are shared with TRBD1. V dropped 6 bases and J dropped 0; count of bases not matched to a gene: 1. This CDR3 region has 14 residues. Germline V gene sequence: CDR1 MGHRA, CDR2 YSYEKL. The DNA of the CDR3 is TGCGCCAGCAGAGACAGGGGCTCTGGAAACACCATATATTTT. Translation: CASRDRGSGNTIYF.

The CDR3 reads CASSPTETQYF. CDR3 DNA: TGTGCCAGCAGCCCTACAGAGACCCAGTACTTC. The chain uses TRBV7-8 and TRBJ2-5; D is uncertain. CDR3 length equals 11 residues. Trimming cost V 5 bases and J 4 bases, with 5 bases left between them. CDR1 is SGHVS, CDR2 FQNEAQ, per germline.

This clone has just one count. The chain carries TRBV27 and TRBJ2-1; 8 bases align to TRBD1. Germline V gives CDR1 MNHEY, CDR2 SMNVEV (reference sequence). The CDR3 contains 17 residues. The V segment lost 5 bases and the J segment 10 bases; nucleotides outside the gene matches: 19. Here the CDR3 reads CASSPYPPGQVIQEQFF. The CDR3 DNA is TGTGCCAGCAGTCCCTATCCCCCGGGACAGGTGATCCAGGAGCAGTTCTTC.

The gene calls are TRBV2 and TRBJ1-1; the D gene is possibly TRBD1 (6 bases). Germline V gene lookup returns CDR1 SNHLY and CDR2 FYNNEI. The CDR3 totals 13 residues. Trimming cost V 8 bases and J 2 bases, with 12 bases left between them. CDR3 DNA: TGTGCCAGCTGTCCCAGGGGTAACACTGAAGCTTTCTTT. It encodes CASCPRGNTEAFF.

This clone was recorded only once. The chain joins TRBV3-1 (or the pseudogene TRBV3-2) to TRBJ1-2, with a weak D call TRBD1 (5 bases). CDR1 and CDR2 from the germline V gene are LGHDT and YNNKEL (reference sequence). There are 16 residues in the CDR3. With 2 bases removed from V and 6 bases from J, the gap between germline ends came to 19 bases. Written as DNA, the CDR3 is TGTGCCAGCAGCCAACAGGGTACGCTAGGATCGAATGGCTACACCTTC. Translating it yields CASSQQGTLGSNGYTF.

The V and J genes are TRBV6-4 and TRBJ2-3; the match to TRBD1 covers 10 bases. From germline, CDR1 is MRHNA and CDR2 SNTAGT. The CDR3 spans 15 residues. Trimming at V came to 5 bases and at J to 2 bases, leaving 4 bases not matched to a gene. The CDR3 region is CASSSGTGDTDTQYF. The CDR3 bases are TGTGCCAGCAGTTCCGGGACAGGGGACACAGATACGCAGTATTTT.

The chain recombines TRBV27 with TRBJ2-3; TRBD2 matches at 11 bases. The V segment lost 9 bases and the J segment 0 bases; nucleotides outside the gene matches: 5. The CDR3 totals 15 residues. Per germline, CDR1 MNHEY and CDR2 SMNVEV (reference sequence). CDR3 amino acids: CASHRTSGSTDTQYF. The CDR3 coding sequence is TGTGCCAGTCACCGGACTAGCGGGAGCACAGATACGCAGTATTTT.

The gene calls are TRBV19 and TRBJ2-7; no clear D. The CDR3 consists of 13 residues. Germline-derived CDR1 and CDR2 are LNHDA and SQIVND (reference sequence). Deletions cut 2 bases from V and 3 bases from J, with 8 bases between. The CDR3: CASSIKTNYEQYF. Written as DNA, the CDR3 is TGTGCCAGTAGTATAAAAACTAACTACGAGCAGTACTTC.

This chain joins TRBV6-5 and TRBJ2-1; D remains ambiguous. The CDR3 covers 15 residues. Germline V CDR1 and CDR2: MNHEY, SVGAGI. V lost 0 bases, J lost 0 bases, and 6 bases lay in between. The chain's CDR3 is CASSYSRVSYNEQFF. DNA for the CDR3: TGTGCCAGCAGTTACTCGAGAGTCTCCTACAATGAGCAGTTCTTC.

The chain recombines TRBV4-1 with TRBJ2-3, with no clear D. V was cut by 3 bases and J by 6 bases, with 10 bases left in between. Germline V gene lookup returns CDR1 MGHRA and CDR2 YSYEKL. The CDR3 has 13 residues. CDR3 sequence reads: CASSHPSLDTQYF. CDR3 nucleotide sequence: TGCGCCAGCAGCCACCCGAGTTTGGATACGCAGTATTTT.

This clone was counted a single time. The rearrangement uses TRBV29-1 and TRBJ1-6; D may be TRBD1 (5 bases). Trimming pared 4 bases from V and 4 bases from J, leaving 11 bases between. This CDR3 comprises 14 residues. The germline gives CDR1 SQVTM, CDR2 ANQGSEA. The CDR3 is CSVATGNYNSPLHF. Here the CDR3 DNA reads TGCAGCGTTGCAACAGGCAATTATAATTCACCCCTCCACTTT.

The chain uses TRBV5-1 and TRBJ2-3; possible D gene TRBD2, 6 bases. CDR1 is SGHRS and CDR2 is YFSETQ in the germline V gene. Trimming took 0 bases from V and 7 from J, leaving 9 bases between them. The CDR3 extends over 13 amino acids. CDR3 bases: TGCGCCAGCAGCTTGGTAGCGGTTAATACGCAGTATTTT. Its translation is CASSLVAVNTQYF.

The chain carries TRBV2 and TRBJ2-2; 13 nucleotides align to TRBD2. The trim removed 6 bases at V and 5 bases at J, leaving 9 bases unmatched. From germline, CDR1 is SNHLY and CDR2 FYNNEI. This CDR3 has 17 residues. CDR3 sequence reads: CASRRLAGGASTGELFF. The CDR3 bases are TGTGCCAGCAGACGACTAGCGGGAGGAGCGAGTACCGGGGAGCTGTTTTTT.

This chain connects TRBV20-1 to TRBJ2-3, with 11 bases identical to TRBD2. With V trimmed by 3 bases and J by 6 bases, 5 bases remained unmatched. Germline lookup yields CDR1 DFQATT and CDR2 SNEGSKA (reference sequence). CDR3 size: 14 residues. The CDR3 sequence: CSASLAGGQDTQYF. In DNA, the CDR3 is TGCAGTGCTAGTTTAGCGGGGGGGCAGGATACGCAGTATTTT.